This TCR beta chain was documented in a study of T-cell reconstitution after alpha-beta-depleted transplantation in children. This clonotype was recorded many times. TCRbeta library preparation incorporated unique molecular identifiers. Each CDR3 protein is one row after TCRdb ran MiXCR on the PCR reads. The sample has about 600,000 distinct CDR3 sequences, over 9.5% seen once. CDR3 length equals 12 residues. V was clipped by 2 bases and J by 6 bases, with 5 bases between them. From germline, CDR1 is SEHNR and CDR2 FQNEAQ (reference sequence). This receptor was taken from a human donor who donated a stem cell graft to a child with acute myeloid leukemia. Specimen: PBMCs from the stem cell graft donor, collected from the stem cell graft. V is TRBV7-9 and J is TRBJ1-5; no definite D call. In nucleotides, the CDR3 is TGTGCCAGCAGCTTACCGGGTCAGCCCCAGCATTTT. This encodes CASSLPGQPQHF.